Listed below are T cell receptor beta chains from one sample, sequenced in a study of post-analysis software for immune sequencing data. MiXCR was run by TCRdb on the PCR reads, yielding one entry per CDR3 protein. Of a few hundred thousand distinct CDR3 sequences detected, approximately 34% appear once; the ten largest clones hold 5% to 6%. The sequenced material came from blood. Receptors originate from a girl aged 2-17 years with multiple sclerosis. CDR3s include the opening cysteine and the closing phenylalanine or tryptophan. Each record gives: J gene, V gene, D gene, CDR3 length, clone size, CDR3 DNA, CDR3 protein. D genes are given only for firm matches. Rows may omit the clone size; those that give it use once, few, many or a size class.

J gene: TRBJ1-2; V gene: TRBV5-5; D gene: TRBD1; CDR3 length: 15; clone size: NA; CDR3 DNA: TGTGCCAGCAGCTTGAGGGGACAGCTTAACTATGGCTACACCTTC; CDR3 protein: CASSLRGQLNYGYTF
J gene: TRBJ2-3; V gene: TRBV9; D gene: TRBD2; CDR3 length: 15; clone size: NA; CDR3 DNA: TGTGCCAGCAGCGTCGGGACTAGCGGTGCAGATACGCAGTATTTT; CDR3 protein: CASSVGTSGADTQYF
J gene: TRBJ1-4; V gene: TRBV5-1; D gene: NA; CDR3 length: 15; clone size: NA; CDR3 DNA: TGCGCCAGTAGCTTGGCTTTAACGGGAGGTGAAAAACTGTTTTTT; CDR3 protein: CASSLALTGGEKLFF
J gene: TRBJ1-5; V gene: TRBV12-3/TRBV12-4; D gene: TRBD1; CDR3 length: 14; clone size: few; CDR3 DNA: TGTGCCAGCAGTTTAGCCGGACAGGTACAGCCCCAGCATTTT; CDR3 protein: CASSLAGQVQPQHF
J gene: TRBJ2-2; V gene: TRBV29-1; D gene: NA; CDR3 length: 10; clone size: NA; CDR3 DNA: TGCAGCGTAGACACCGGGGAGCTGTTTTTT; CDR3 protein: CSVDTGELFF
J gene: TRBJ2-1; V gene: TRBV5-1; D gene: NA; CDR3 length: 15; clone size: NA; CDR3 DNA: TGCGCCAGCAGCTTGTGGGGGCGGGGAGGCAATGAGCAGTTCTTC; CDR3 protein: CASSLWGRGGNEQFF
J gene: TRBJ2-7; V gene: TRBV5-5; D gene: NA; CDR3 length: 14; clone size: few; CDR3 DNA: TGTGCCAGCAGTTTTGACGGCCGGCTCTACGAGCAGTACTTC; CDR3 protein: CASSFDGRLYEQYF
J gene: TRBJ1-5; V gene: TRBV20-1; D gene: TRBD1; CDR3 length: 15; clone size: few; CDR3 DNA: TGCAGTGCTAGAGAAGGACAGGCCCCGTATCAGCCCCAGCATTTT; CDR3 protein: CSAREGQAPYQPQHF
J gene: TRBJ1-4; V gene: TRBV2; D gene: TRBD1; CDR3 length: 15; clone size: NA; CDR3 DNA: TGTGCCAGCAGGGAAGAGAACAGGGGGAGAGAAAAACTGTTTTTT; CDR3 protein: CASREENRGREKLFF
J gene: TRBJ2-7; V gene: TRBV5-1; D gene: NA; CDR3 length: 12; clone size: many; CDR3 DNA: TGCGCCAGCAGTTCGGACCAATACGAGCAGTACTTC; CDR3 protein: CASSSDQYEQYF
J gene: TRBJ2-2; V gene: TRBV20-1; D gene: NA; CDR3 length: 15; clone size: few; CDR3 DNA: TGCAGTGCCCATGGACGACTCGCGAACACCGGGGAGCTGTTTTTT; CDR3 protein: CSAHGRLANTGELFF
J gene: TRBJ2-3; V gene: TRBV20-1; D gene: NA; CDR3 length: 14; clone size: NA; CDR3 DNA: TGCAGTGCGAGGAGGGGTACTAGCACAGATACGCAGTATTTT; CDR3 protein: CSARRGTSTDTQYF
J gene: TRBJ2-7; V gene: TRBV3-1; D gene: NA; CDR3 length: 14; clone size: few; CDR3 DNA: TGTGCCAGCAGCCAAGGTCCTAGCAGCTACGAGCAGTACTTC; CDR3 protein: CASSQGPSSYEQYF
J gene: TRBJ2-3; V gene: TRBV12-5; D gene: TRBD1; CDR3 length: 15; clone size: few; CDR3 DNA: TGTGCTAGTGGCCCGGGACAGGGATCCACAGATACGCAGTATTTT; CDR3 protein: CASGPGQGSTDTQYF
J gene: TRBJ2-1; V gene: TRBV10-2; D gene: NA; CDR3 length: 15; clone size: NA; CDR3 DNA: TGCGTCAGCAGTGAAACCGGGACTTTCCACAATGAGCAGTTCTTC; CDR3 protein: CVSSETGTFHNEQFF
J gene: TRBJ2-6; V gene: TRBV5-1; D gene: TRBD2; CDR3 length: 17; clone size: NA; CDR3 DNA: TGCGCCAGCAGCTTGGTCGCGTTCGGAGCGGGGGCCAACGCCCTGACTTTC; CDR3 protein: CASSLVAFGAGANALTF
J gene: TRBJ1-2; V gene: TRBV6-5; D gene: NA; CDR3 length: 18; clone size: few; CDR3 DNA: TGTGCCAGCAGTTACTCTCGTCATTACACGGAGTCTAACTATGGCTACACCTTC; CDR3 protein: CASSYSRHYTESNYGYTF
J gene: TRBJ2-5; V gene: TRBV6-1; D gene: NA; CDR3 length: 15; clone size: NA; CDR3 DNA: TGTGCCAGCAGTGGAGAACCGGGAATGACGGCGACCCAGTACTTC; CDR3 protein: CASSGEPGMTATQYF
J gene: TRBJ1-2; V gene: TRBV6-4; D gene: NA; CDR3 length: 13; clone size: NA; CDR3 DNA: TGTGCCAGCAGTCCCGACCACAGGGAGGGCTACACCTTC; CDR3 protein: CASSPDHREGYTF
J gene: TRBJ2-3; V gene: TRBV20-1; D gene: NA; CDR3 length: 14; clone size: many; CDR3 DNA: TGCAGTGCTCTTCAACGGGGCCTTACAGATACGCAGTATTTT; CDR3 protein: CSALQRGLTDTQYF
J gene: TRBJ2-7; V gene: TRBV29-1; D gene: NA; CDR3 length: 16; clone size: NA; CDR3 DNA: TGCAGCGTTGAATCACCTGTGGCAGCGTTTTCCTACGAGCAGTACTTC; CDR3 protein: CSVESPVAAFSYEQYF
J gene: TRBJ1-2; V gene: TRBV3-1; D gene: NA; CDR3 length: 13; clone size: NA; CDR3 DNA: TGTGCCAGCAGCCGAGGACAGCACTATGGCTACACCTTC; CDR3 protein: CASSRGQHYGYTF
J gene: TRBJ1-4; V gene: TRBV2; D gene: TRBD1; CDR3 length: 14; clone size: few; CDR3 DNA: TGTGCCAGCCGAAGGACAGGCGTCGTTGAAAAACTGTTTTTT; CDR3 protein: CASRRTGVVEKLFF
J gene: TRBJ2-7; V gene: TRBV11-2; D gene: TRBD1; CDR3 length: 14; clone size: few; CDR3 DNA: TGTGCCAGCAGCAGGGACAGGGGGCTCGACGAGCAGTACTTC; CDR3 protein: CASSRDRGLDEQYF
J gene: TRBJ1-2; V gene: TRBV14; D gene: NA; CDR3 length: 13; clone size: few; CDR3 DNA: TGTGCCAGCAGCTCAGGGACGAACTATGGCTACACCTTC; CDR3 protein: CASSSGTNYGYTF
J gene: TRBJ2-5; V gene: TRBV6-5; D gene: NA; CDR3 length: 13; clone size: many; CDR3 DNA: TGTGCCAGCACTCGGGGCTTCCAAGAGACCCAGTACTTC; CDR3 protein: CASTRGFQETQYF
J gene: TRBJ1-4; V gene: TRBV20-1; D gene: NA; CDR3 length: 11; clone size: few; CDR3 DNA: TGCAGTGCCGAGGATTGGGGAAAACTGTTTTTT; CDR3 protein: CSAEDWGKLFF
J gene: TRBJ2-1; V gene: TRBV13; D gene: NA; CDR3 length: 15; clone size: few; CDR3 DNA: TGTGCCAGCATCCTCCGGGACTCCCCAGGGTATGAGCAGTTCTTC; CDR3 protein: CASILRDSPGYEQFF
J gene: TRBJ2-5; V gene: TRBV5-1; D gene: TRBD1; CDR3 length: 14; clone size: few; CDR3 DNA: TGCGCCAGCAGCTCGGGACAGGGGGATGAGACCCAGTACTTC; CDR3 protein: CASSSGQGDETQYF
J gene: TRBJ1-4; V gene: TRBV29-1; D gene: NA; CDR3 length: 14; clone size: NA; CDR3 DNA: TGCAGCGTTGGACAGGTCCCCGGCGCCGAAAAACTGTTTTTT; CDR3 protein: CSVGQVPGAEKLFF
J gene: TRBJ1-5; V gene: TRBV10-2; D gene: NA; CDR3 length: 15; clone size: few; CDR3 DNA: TGCGCCAGCAGTGAGTCGCGGGGCCAAGCTCAGCCCCAGCATTTT; CDR3 protein: CASSESRGQAQPQHF
J gene: TRBJ2-3; V gene: TRBV5-4; D gene: NA; CDR3 length: 16; clone size: NA; CDR3 DNA: TGTGCCAGCAGCTTGGGCAGGGGATTGGGCACAGATACGCAGTATTTT; CDR3 protein: CASSLGRGLGTDTQYF
J gene: TRBJ1-2; V gene: TRBV11-2; D gene: TRBD1; CDR3 length: 16; clone size: NA; CDR3 DNA: TGTGCCAGCAGCCACGACAGGGACAGGGATAAGTATGGCTACACCTTC; CDR3 protein: CASSHDRDRDKYGYTF
J gene: TRBJ1-1; V gene: TRBV6-5; D gene: NA; CDR3 length: 13; clone size: NA; CDR3 DNA: TGTGCCAGCAGTAGGACACGGAACACTGAAGCTTTCTTT; CDR3 protein: CASSRTRNTEAFF
J gene: TRBJ2-3; V gene: TRBV20-1; D gene: TRBD2; CDR3 length: 17; clone size: NA; CDR3 DNA: TGCAGTGCTAGAGGTACTAGCGGGGGGCAGGGCCCAGATGCGCAGTATTTT; CDR3 protein: CSARGTSGGQGPDAQYF
J gene: TRBJ2-5; V gene: TRBV7-9; D gene: TRBD2; CDR3 length: 16; clone size: NA; CDR3 DNA: TGTGCCAGCAGCGCCCCCAGCGGGGGACGCCAAGAGACCCAGTACTTC; CDR3 protein: CASSAPSGGRQETQYF
J gene: TRBJ2-7; V gene: TRBV2; D gene: TRBD1; CDR3 length: 15; clone size: NA; CDR3 DNA: TGTGCCAGCAGTGCGGGTCTGACAGGGGTTCGCGAGCAGTACTTC; CDR3 protein: CASSAGLTGVREQYF
J gene: TRBJ2-7; V gene: TRBV29-1; D gene: NA; CDR3 length: 15; clone size: NA; CDR3 DNA: TGCAGCGTTGAAGTTTTGCGGCAGAGCCCCTACGAGCAGTACTTC; CDR3 protein: CSVEVLRQSPYEQYF
J gene: TRBJ1-1; V gene: TRBV5-5; D gene: NA; CDR3 length: 14; clone size: once; CDR3 DNA: TGTGCCAGCAGCTTGATAACAGGAAACACTGAAGCTTTCTTT; CDR3 protein: CASSLITGNTEAFF
J gene: TRBJ2-3; V gene: TRBV5-1; D gene: TRBD1; CDR3 length: 15; clone size: NA; CDR3 DNA: TGCGCCAGCACGAGAGGGACAGGGGTCACAGATACGCAGTATTTT; CDR3 protein: CASTRGTGVTDTQYF
J gene: TRBJ2-5; V gene: TRBV7-2; D gene: NA; CDR3 length: 15; clone size: NA; CDR3 DNA: TGTGCCAGCAGCTTAGATTGGGCTAGTGAAAAGACCCAGTACTTC; CDR3 protein: CASSLDWASEKTQYF
J gene: TRBJ2-7; V gene: TRBV2; D gene: NA; CDR3 length: 13; clone size: NA; CDR3 DNA: TGTGCCAGCAGCTCCGACAGAGTTGACGAGCAGTACTTC; CDR3 protein: CASSSDRVDEQYF
J gene: TRBJ1-2; V gene: TRBV6-6; D gene: TRBD1; CDR3 length: 13; clone size: few; CDR3 DNA: TGTGCCAGCAGGACCACAGGGGGTGACGGCTACACCTTC; CDR3 protein: CASRTTGGDGYTF
J gene: TRBJ2-1; V gene: TRBV5-6; D gene: TRBD2; CDR3 length: 18; clone size: few; CDR3 DNA: TGTGCCAGCAGCCCCCTACTAGCGGGGGGCTACTACTACAATGAGCAGTTCTTC; CDR3 protein: CASSPLLAGGYYYNEQFF
J gene: TRBJ1-2; V gene: TRBV9; D gene: NA; CDR3 length: 15; clone size: few; CDR3 DNA: TGTGCCAGCAGCCCCGAAGAATGGAGGGCTTATGGCTACACCTTC; CDR3 protein: CASSPEEWRAYGYTF
J gene: TRBJ1-1; V gene: TRBV4-1; D gene: TRBD1; CDR3 length: 14; clone size: NA; CDR3 DNA: TGCGCCAGCAGCCAAGACCCCGGACAGGGGGAAGCTTTCTTT; CDR3 protein: CASSQDPGQGEAFF
J gene: TRBJ2-4; V gene: TRBV6-5; D gene: NA; CDR3 length: 14; clone size: few; CDR3 DNA: TGTACCAGCAGTTCCCCATTAGCCAAAAACATTCAGTACTTC; CDR3 protein: CTSSSPLAKNIQYF
J gene: TRBJ2-3; V gene: TRBV2; D gene: NA; CDR3 length: 14; clone size: NA; CDR3 DNA: TGTGCCAGCACCATTGGAGGGGACGCAGATACGCAGTATTTT; CDR3 protein: CASTIGGDADTQYF
J gene: TRBJ2-5; V gene: TRBV6-5; D gene: TRBD1; CDR3 length: 14; clone size: NA; CDR3 DNA: TGTGCCAGCAGTTACCTGACAGGGAGAAAGACCCAGTACTTC; CDR3 protein: CASSYLTGRKTQYF
J gene: TRBJ2-5; V gene: TRBV7-9; D gene: TRBD2; CDR3 length: 16; clone size: large; CDR3 DNA: TGTGCCAGCAGCTCCGAATCGGGACTAGCTCCGTGGGCCCAGTACTTC; CDR3 protein: CASSSESGLAPWAQYF
J gene: TRBJ2-3; V gene: TRBV4-1; D gene: NA; CDR3 length: 14; clone size: few; CDR3 DNA: TGCGCCAGCAGCCTAGTTAGCGGCACAGATACGCAGTATTTT; CDR3 protein: CASSLVSGTDTQYF
J gene: TRBJ2-3; V gene: TRBV5-5; D gene: NA; CDR3 length: 17; clone size: many; CDR3 DNA: TGTGCCAGCAGCCCCTGGACATTGCTCCCTTCGACAGATACGCAGTATTTT; CDR3 protein: CASSPWTLLPSTDTQYF
J gene: TRBJ1-6; V gene: TRBV9; D gene: NA; CDR3 length: 13; clone size: NA; CDR3 DNA: TGTGCCAGCAGCCCCTTTCCGAATTCACCCCTCCACTTT; CDR3 protein: CASSPFPNSPLHF
J gene: TRBJ2-7; V gene: TRBV29-1; D gene: NA; CDR3 length: 18; clone size: NA; CDR3 DNA: TGCAGCGTTGAAGGAGAGGAAGGAGCAGGACGGATTAACTACGAGCAGTACTTC; CDR3 protein: CSVEGEEGAGRINYEQYF